The 8 T cell receptor beta chains reported below all come from one sample, sequenced in a study of blood T cell repertoires in COVID-19. Produced via immunoSEQ multiplex PCR; TCRdb's table is partial and in-frame only. The data hold roughly 150,000 clones, with 70% to 85% observed a single time. What was sequenced was peripheral blood. These TCRs come from a man in his 60s who had recovered from COVID-19.

The chain links TRBV10-3 to TRBJ1-1, with D uncertain. Trimming cost V 2 bases and J 0 bases, with 7 bases left between them. Looked up from germline, CDR1 is ENHRY and CDR2 is SYGVKD. The CDR3 runs 14 residues. As DNA, the CDR3 is TGTGCCATCAGTGAGGGCCGCATGAACACTGAAGCTTTCTTT. This gives the protein CAISEGRMNTEAFF.

V is TRBV7-3 and J is TRBJ2-3; D gene unclear. The V gene lost 5 bases and the J gene lost 6 bases, with 12 bases spanning the gap. This CDR3 has 13 residues. Germline lookup yields CDR1 SGHTA and CDR2 FQGTGA. CDR3 sequence reads: CASSPGLSDTQYF. As DNA, the CDR3 is TGTGCCAGCAGCCCCGGTCTATCGGATACGCAGTATTTT.

The chain couples TRBV6-2 or TRBV6-3 to TRBJ2-3; D call uncertain. Trimming cost V 3 bases and J 5 bases, with 6 bases left between them. From germline, CDR1 is MNHEY and CDR2 SVGEGT. CDR3 length: 12 residues. CDR3 loop: CASSYYRDTQYF. CDR3 in DNA: TGTGCCAGCAGTTATTATAGAGATACGCAGTATTTT.

The V and J genes are TRBV5-1 and TRBJ1-5, with D hard to call. CDR1 and CDR2 (germline): SGHRS, YFSETQ. Trimming pared 1 base from V and 3 bases from J, leaving 11 bases between. The CDR3 contains 15 residues. The CDR3 region is CASSLNPETNQPQHF. CDR3 coding DNA: TGCGCCAGCAGCTTGAATCCGGAGACCAATCAGCCCCAGCATTTT. The entire variable domain, with the rest obtained from reference TRBV5-1 and TRBJ1-5, is as follows: KAGVTQTPRYLIKTRGQQVTLSCSPISGHRSVSWYQQTPGQGLQFLFEYFSETQRNKGNFPGRFSGRQFSNSRSEMNVSTLELGDSALYLCASSLNPETNQPQHFGDGTRLSIL.

Details on this clone: Other DNA variants within this sample encode the same CDR3. The chain employs TRBV7-2 and TRBJ2-7; no firm D call. Germline V lookup: CDR1 SGHTA, CDR2 FQGNSA. V gave up 0 bases and J gave up 0 bases, with 6 bases separating them. The CDR3 has 14 amino acids. The DNA for the CDR3 is TGTGCCAGCAGCTTAGCGAGGAGCTCCTACGAGCAGTACTTC. Amino acid sequence: CASSLARSSYEQYF.

J is TRBJ2-7 and V is TRBV6-4, with D perhaps TRBD1 (5 bases). The length of the CDR3 is 13 residues. The V gene lost 6 bases and the J gene lost 3 bases, with 12 bases spanning the gap. Germline-derived CDR1 and CDR2 are MRHNA and SNTAGT. Written as DNA, the CDR3 is TGTGCCAGCAGCGCGGAGCAGGGCTACGAGCAGTACTTC. It encodes CASSAEQGYEQYF.

The chain couples TRBV6-4 to TRBJ2-1, with D perhaps matching TRBD1 (6 bases). CDR1 and CDR2 from the germline V gene are MRHNA and SNTAGT. This CDR3 has 16 residues. Deletions cut 0 bases from V and 8 bases from J, with 17 bases between. The CDR3 region is CASSDSVGRGFDEQFF. The DNA for the CDR3 is TGTGCCAGCAGTGACTCGGTTGGCAGGGGCTTTGATGAGCAGTTCTTC.

The CDR3, as DNA: TGCGCCAGCAGCCAGGAGGCCAGGGGAACAGATACGCAGTATTTT. It yields the protein CASSQEARGTDTQYF. The rearrangement joins TRBV5-1 to TRBJ2-3; maybe TRBD1 (6 bases). CDR1 is SGHRS, CDR2 YFSETQ, per germline. Trimming stripped 4 bases from V and 3 bases from J, with 15 bases between. The CDR3 length is 15 residues.